Below, 18 T cell receptor beta chains from the same sample are listed, as sequenced in a study of blood T cell repertoires in COVID-19. This table comes from immunoSEQ multiplex PCR, and its TCRdb copy is limited to in-frame clones, with some not included. Here the sample spans about 97,000 clones, approximately 86% being singletons. The sequenced material came from peripheral blood. Every receptor here comes from a middle-aged man with active or convalescent COVID-19.

The chain has TRBV29-1 and TRBJ2-5; 10 bases are shared with TRBD2. V shed 3 bases and J 4 bases; nucleotides not matched to a gene: 8. This CDR3 region has 15 residues. The germline CDR1 and CDR2 sequences are SQVTM and ANQGSEA. The CDR3: CSVDGGTSVRETQYF. For the CDR3, the DNA is TGCAGCGTTGATGGGGGGACTAGCGTAAGAGAGACCCAGTACTTC. Together with reference TRBV29-1 and TRBJ2-5, the CDR3 gives the full variable domain: SAVISQKPSRDICQRGTSLTIQCQVDSQVTMMFWYRQQPGQSLTLIATANQGSEATYESGFVIDKFPISRPNLTFSTLTVSNMSPEDSSIYLCSVDGGTSVRETQYFGPGTRLLVL.

This clone was picked up one time. V gene TRBV7-2 combines with J gene TRBJ2-3, with D possibly being TRBD1 (7 bases). With 5 bases removed from V and 0 bases from J, the gap between germline ends came to 15 bases. The germline V gene encodes CDR1 SGHTA and CDR2 FQGNSA. This CDR3 is built from 16 residues. This CDR3 is CASSPQGGASTDTQYF. DNA for the CDR3: TGTGCCAGCAGCCCCCAGGGGGGAGCTAGCACAGATACGCAGTATTTT.

The chain is built from TRBV3-1 (or the pseudogene TRBV3-2) and TRBJ2-5, with 12 bases matching TRBD2. The CDR3 runs to 16 residues. Germline CDR1 reads LGHDT; CDR2 reads YNNKEL (reference sequence). Unmatched junction bases numbered 7, after V lost 3 bases and J lost 5 bases. As DNA, the CDR3 is TGTGCCAGCAGCCATGCTAGCGGGGGGGCACGGGAGACCCAGTACTTC. As protein: CASSHASGGARETQYF.

The chain combines TRBV5-1 with TRBJ2-3; TRBD2 matches at 9 bases. The germline gives CDR1 SGHRS, CDR2 YFSETQ. V was clipped by 4 bases and J by 2 bases; unmatched bases: 8. The CDR3 extends over 16 amino acids. CDR3: CASSQGTSTITDTQYF. CDR3 bases: TGCGCCAGCAGCCAAGGGACTAGCACGATCACAGATACGCAGTATTTT.

The chain combines TRBV14 with TRBJ1-1; TRBD1 agrees at 10 bases. The germline V gene encodes CDR1 SGHDN and CDR2 FVKESK. This CDR3 spans 14 amino acids. Trimming at V came to 1 base and at J to 9 bases, leaving 5 bases not matched to a gene. This chain's CDR3 is CASSQGQGAEQAFF. As DNA, the CDR3 is TGTGCCAGCAGCCAAGGACAGGGGGCGGAACAAGCTTTCTTT.

V gene TRBV18 combines with J gene TRBJ2-3; a possible D gene is TRBD1 (5 bases). Germline-derived CDR1 and CDR2 are KGHSH and LQKENI. CDR3 length: 12 residues. Trimming stripped 4 bases from V and 4 bases from J, with 6 bases between. The CDR3 is CASSRGADTQYF. The CDR3 region has the DNA TGTGCCAGCTCACGGGGCGCAGATACGCAGTATTTT. Together with reference TRBV18 and TRBJ2-3, the CDR3 gives the full variable domain: NAGVMQNPRHLVRRRGQEARLRCSPMKGHSHVYWYRQLPEEGLKFMVYLQKENIIDESGMPKERFSAEFPKEGPSILRIQQVVRGDSAAYFCASSRGADTQYFGPGTRLTVL.

There are a few counts of this clone. This rearrangement joins TRBV27 to TRBJ1-2; possible D gene TRBD1, 5 bases. Trimming pared 5 bases from V and 0 bases from J, leaving 13 bases between. In germline, CDR1 is MNHEY, CDR2 SMNVEV (reference sequence). This CDR3 is built from 15 residues. CDR3 coding DNA: TGTGCCAGCAGTCCGTCTGACAGAGCTAACTATGGCTACACCTTC. Its protein is CASSPSDRANYGYTF.

The chain recombines TRBV19 with TRBJ2-6, with a possible D match to TRBD2 (6 bases). The germline V and J ends were trimmed by 0 bases and 3 bases, with 9 bases remaining between them. CDR3 length: 16 amino acids. Germline values: CDR1 LNHDA, CDR2 SQIVND (reference sequence). The chain's CDR3 is CASSIEGGYGANVLTF. In nucleotides, the CDR3 is TGTGCCAGTAGTATAGAAGGAGGGTATGGGGCCAACGTCCTGACTTTC.

The rearrangement links TRBV6-5 to TRBJ2-7; 7 bases match TRBD1. CDR1 and CDR2 (germline): MNHEY, SVGAGI. The length of the CDR3 is 13 residues. V trimming: 7 bases; J trimming: 0 bases; junction bases outside the gene matches: 3. In DNA form, the CDR3 reads TGTGCCAGCACCCGGACAGGCTCCTACGAGCAGTACTTC. Its translation is CASTRTGSYEQYF.

This chain uses TRBV15 with TRBJ2-5; a possible D gene is TRBD2 (6 bases). Per the germline V gene, CDR1 is LNHNV and CDR2 is YYDKDF (reference sequence). V lost 0 bases, J lost 5 bases, and 16 bases lay in between. This CDR3 has 16 residues. DNA for the CDR3: TGTGCCACCAGCAGAGATGGGAGGATAGGAGGGGAGACCCAGTACTTC. This encodes CATSRDGRIGGETQYF.

The chain couples TRBV7-6 to TRBJ2-5; TRBD2 might be the D (6 bases). The CDR3 loop spans 14 amino acids. CDR1 and CDR2 from the germline V gene are SGHVS and FNYEAQ. Trimming removed 2 bases from V and 5 bases from J, with 12 bases in between. This CDR3 reads CASSLMTAGETQYF. The CDR3 DNA sequence: TGTGCCAGCAGCTTAATGACAGCGGGCGAGACCCAGTACTTC.

The chain uses TRBV4-3 and TRBJ1-3; D ambiguous. Between the trimmed V and J ends, which lost 0 bases and 0 bases, there was a span of 6 bases. The germline gives CDR1 LGHNA, CDR2 YSLEER. The CDR3 consists of 15 residues. The CDR3 sequence: CASSQEGTSGNTIYF. As DNA, the CDR3 is TGCGCCAGCAGCCAAGAGGGCACCTCTGGAAACACCATATATTTT.

J is TRBJ1-2 and V is TRBV5-4, with 7 positions matching TRBD1. Per the germline V gene, CDR1 is SGHNT and CDR2 is YYREEE (reference sequence). CDR3 length: 14 amino acids. J gave up 3 bases and V 4 bases, and 6 bases lay outside the gene matches. DNA of the CDR3: TGTGCCAGCAGCACCTTCGACAGGGACTATGGCTACACCTTC. Translation: CASSTFDRDYGYTF.

The J gene is TRBJ1-5, the V gene TRBV28, with TRBD1 identical over 8 bases. Germline trimming cut 4 bases from V and 1 base from J; bases unmatched to any gene: 6. The CDR3 extends over 16 amino acids. CDR1 MDHEN and CDR2 SYDVKM come from the germline V gene. The CDR3: CASSSDRTGSNQPQHF. The CDR3 bases are TGTGCCAGCAGTTCAGATAGGACAGGGAGCAATCAGCCCCAGCATTTT.

This chain links TRBV3-1 (or the pseudogene TRBV3-2) with TRBJ2-5; TRBD1 aligns across 8 bases. V trimming: 1 base; J trimming: 3 bases; junction bases outside the gene matches: 1. Germline CDR1 reads LGHDT; CDR2 reads YNNKEL (reference sequence). CDR3 length equals 14 residues. Here the CDR3 DNA reads TGTGCCAGCAGCCAAGGGGACAGGAAAGAGACCCAGTACTTC. Protein product: CASSQGDRKETQYF.

The V and J genes are TRBV5-1 and TRBJ2-7; TRBD1 matches at 9 bases. V was pared by 4 bases and J by 4 bases, with 6 bases of the junction left unmatched. CDR1 is SGHRS and CDR2 is YFSETQ in the germline V gene. The CDR3 runs 14 residues. The CDR3 DNA reads as TGCGCCAGCAGCGAGGGACAGGGTGCGTACGAGCAGTACTTC. As protein: CASSEGQGAYEQYF.

This clone has a handful of counts. The chain links TRBV6-5 to TRBJ1-3; D is unclear. Trimming shortened V by 7 bases and J by 2 bases, and 12 bases separated the two germline ends. Germline V lookup: CDR1 MNHEY, CDR2 SVGAGI. The CDR3 is made up of 14 amino acids. For the CDR3, the DNA is TGTGCCAGCACCCCTCGGGGTACTGGAAACACCATATATTTT. Amino acid sequence: CASTPRGTGNTIYF.

The gene calls are TRBV19 and TRBJ1-5; D gene ambiguous. This CDR3 comprises 13 residues. In germline, CDR1 is LNHDA, CDR2 SQIVND (reference sequence). Trimming took off 5 bases at V and 3 bases at J, with 8 bases between the two ends. The CDR3 DNA follows: TGTGCCAGTAGTCCGGGTCACAATCAGCCCCAGCATTTT. Translation: CASSPGHNQPQHF.